This is a list of T cell receptor beta chains from one sample in a study of blood T cells in healthy people across ages. MiXCR, applied by TCRdb to the 5' RACE reads, yields one record per CDR3 protein. Among 800,000 to 950,000 distinct CDR3 sequences listed, roughly 35% were seen once. The sample taken for sequencing was blood. Receptor source: a man in his late teens or twenties in good health. Both conserved end residues are part of each CDR3. The D gene is left open where the match is weak. Clone size is stated in some rows and not others, as once, few, many or a class when expanded.

CDR3: CASSQDQAGPQHF; DNA: TGTGCCAGCAGCCAAGATCAGGCAGGGCCCCAGCATTTT; V: TRBV3-1; D: .; J: TRBJ1-5; length: 13; size: few
CDR3: CASSQDWRVSVYEQYF; DNA: TGTGCCAGCAGCCAAGATTGGAGGGTCAGCGTCTACGAGCAGTACTTC; V: TRBV3-1; D: .; J: TRBJ2-7; length: 16; size: once
CDR3: CASTSGHLGDYGYTF; DNA: TGTGCCAGCACCTCAGGACACCTCGGAGACTATGGCTACACCTTC; V: TRBV28; D: .; J: TRBJ1-2; length: 15; size: few
CDR3: CASSVGLRGDNEQFF; DNA: TGTGCCAGCAGCGTGGGTCTAAGGGGGGACAATGAGCAGTTCTTC; V: TRBV9; D: .; J: TRBJ2-1; length: 15; size: .
CDR3: CSVEGSSYNEQFF; DNA: TGCAGCGTTGAGGGGAGCTCCTACAATGAGCAGTTCTTC; V: TRBV29-1; D: .; J: TRBJ2-1; length: 13; size: many
CDR3: CSAIAGTGGVKQYF; DNA: TGCAGTGCTATTGCCGGGACAGGGGGTGTCAAGCAGTACTTC; V: TRBV20-1; D: TRBD1; J: TRBJ2-7; length: 14; size: .
CDR3: CASSLAIGGAEQFF; DNA: TGTGCCAGCAGCTTAGCGATCGGGGGCGCGGAGCAGTTCTTC; V: TRBV7-6; D: .; J: TRBJ2-1; length: 14; size: .
CDR3: CASRPGGDTEAFF; DNA: TGTGCCAGCCGACCCGGGGGAGACACTGAAGCTTTCTTT; V: TRBV6-2/TRBV6-3; D: .; J: TRBJ1-1; length: 13; size: .
CDR3: CASSQEVGGAGGYTF; DNA: TGTGCCAGCAGCCAAGAGGTCGGGGGCGCGGGTGGCTACACCTTC; V: TRBV14; D: .; J: TRBJ1-2; length: 15; size: few
CDR3: CASRTGGYEQYF; DNA: TGTGCCAGCAGGACAGGGGGCTATGAGCAGTACTTC; V: TRBV12-3/TRBV12-4; D: TRBD1; J: TRBJ2-5; length: 12; size: few
CDR3: CASSSDWGDEQYF; DNA: TGCGCCAGCAGCTCGGATTGGGGTGACGAGCAGTACTTC; V: TRBV5-1; D: .; J: TRBJ2-7; length: 13; size: .
CDR3: CASSPRDSGTYEQYF; DNA: TGTGCCAGCAGCCCCCGGGACAGTGGTACCTACGAGCAGTACTTC; V: TRBV3-1; D: TRBD1; J: TRBJ2-7; length: 15; size: .
CDR3: CASSVTGNPGGSTEAFF; DNA: TGTGCCAGCAGTGTCACAGGGAATCCGGGGGGTAGCACTGAAGCTTTCTTT; V: TRBV12-3/TRBV12-4; D: .; J: TRBJ1-1; length: 17; size: few
CDR3: CSAHGTSGGTYNEQFF; DNA: TGCAGTGCCCATGGGACTAGCGGGGGGACTTACAATGAGCAGTTCTTC; V: TRBV20-1; D: TRBD2; J: TRBJ2-1; length: 16; size: many
CDR3: CASSAFRGRGGCTF; DNA: TGTGCCAGCAGCGCCTTCAGGGGGCGCGGTGGCTGCACCTTC; V: TRBV12-3/TRBV12-4; D: TRBD1; J: TRBJ1-2; length: 14; size: .
CDR3: CASGPMDRREAFF; DNA: TGCGCCAGCGGCCCGATGGACCGCCGTGAGGCTTTCTTT; V: TRBV4-1; D: .; J: TRBJ1-1; length: 13; size: .
CDR3: CASSQDSTYFGSSYEQYF; DNA: TGCGCCAGCAGCCAAGATAGCACCTATTTTGGGAGCTCCTACGAGCAGTACTTC; V: TRBV4-1; D: .; J: TRBJ2-7; length: 18; size: few
CDR3: CASSLRRAASDTGELFF; DNA: TGTGCCAGCAGCTTACGGAGGGCCGCATCGGACACCGGGGAGCTGTTTTTT; V: TRBV11-1; D: .; J: TRBJ2-2; length: 17; size: .
CDR3: CASSRLAVNSPLHF; DNA: TGCGCCAGCAGCCGCCTGGCGGTTAATTCACCCCTCCACTTT; V: TRBV4-3; D: .; J: TRBJ1-6; length: 14; size: .
CDR3: CASSVSGEIWETQYF; DNA: TGTGCCAGCAGTGTTAGCGGGGAGATTTGGGAGACCCAGTACTTC; V: TRBV12-3/TRBV12-4; D: TRBD2; J: TRBJ2-5; length: 15; size: many
CDR3: CVSGASGYTDTQYF; DNA: TGTGTCAGCGGGGCTAGCGGGTACACAGATACGCAGTATTTT; V: TRBV7-2; D: TRBD2; J: TRBJ2-3; length: 14; size: .
CDR3: CASSPGHAADTQYF; DNA: TGCGCCAGCAGCCCCGGGCACGCAGCGGATACGCAGTATTTT; V: TRBV5-1; D: .; J: TRBJ2-3; length: 14; size: .
CDR3: CASSQGGPLMVAQYF; DNA: TGTGCCAGCAGCCAGGGGGGTCCCTTGATGGTGGCCCAGTACTTC; V: TRBV7-2; D: .; J: TRBJ2-7; length: 15; size: .
CDR3: CASRFSIAGGPNEQFF; DNA: TGTGCCAGCAGGTTTTCCATAGCGGGGGGGCCCAATGAGCAGTTCTTC; V: TRBV7-2; D: TRBD2; J: TRBJ2-1; length: 16; size: few
CDR3: CASSQEERTAGELFF; DNA: TGTGCCAGCAGCCAAGAGGAGCGAACCGCCGGGGAGCTGTTTTTT; V: TRBV4-2; D: .; J: TRBJ2-2; length: 15; size: .
CDR3: CTSGGAVTGTQYF; DNA: TGTACCAGCGGGGGGGCCGTTACAGGTACGCAGTATTTT; V: TRBV28; D: TRBD2; J: TRBJ2-3; length: 13; size: .
CDR3: CASSLQNNNYGYTF; DNA: TGTGCCAGCAGCTTACAAAACAATAACTATGGCTACACCTTC; V: TRBV7-2; D: .; J: TRBJ1-2; length: 14; size: .
CDR3: CASSLSTGVGYGYTF; DNA: TGTGCCAGCAGCTTATCGACAGGGGTAGGGTATGGCTACACCTTC; V: TRBV7-2; D: TRBD1; J: TRBJ1-2; length: 15; size: few
CDR3: CATSRGGTGGYTF; DNA: TGTGCCACCAGCAGAGGAGGGACAGGTGGCTACACCTTC; V: TRBV15; D: TRBD1; J: TRBJ1-2; length: 13; size: .
CDR3: CASSTPTGYAGELFF; DNA: TGTGCCAGCAGTACCCCGACAGGGTACGCCGGGGAGCTGTTTTTT; V: TRBV28; D: TRBD1; J: TRBJ2-2; length: 15; size: few
CDR3: CSARLGGGNTEAFF; DNA: TGCAGTGCTAGGCTCGGGGGAGGGAACACTGAAGCTTTCTTT; V: TRBV20-1; D: .; J: TRBJ1-1; length: 14; size: few
CDR3: CASSPGASGVGDTQYF; DNA: TGTGCCAGCAGCCCTGGGGCTAGCGGGGTGGGAGATACGCAGTATTTT; V: TRBV9; D: TRBD2; J: TRBJ2-3; length: 16; size: few
CDR3: CASSQDGTGGLYGYTF; DNA: TGCGCCAGCAGCCAAGATGGCACAGGGGGACTATATGGCTACACCTTC; V: TRBV4-3; D: TRBD1; J: TRBJ1-2; length: 16; size: few
CDR3: CASSSPGSTYEQYF; DNA: TGTGCCAGCAGTTCCCCAGGTTCCACCTACGAGCAGTACTTC; V: TRBV6-5; D: .; J: TRBJ2-7; length: 14; size: many
CDR3: CASSVDTLQETQYF; DNA: TGTGCCAGCAGTGTTGACACTCTCCAAGAGACCCAGTACTTC; V: TRBV2; D: .; J: TRBJ2-5; length: 14; size: .
CDR3: CSATKGGAGYTDTQYF; DNA: TGCAGTGCTACTAAGGGGGGGGCCGGGTACACAGATACGCAGTATTTT; V: TRBV20-1; D: .; J: TRBJ2-3; length: 16; size: .
CDR3: CASSDSIENNEQFF; DNA: TGTGCCAGCAGTGACTCAATAGAGAACAATGAGCAGTTCTTC; V: TRBV6-4; D: .; J: TRBJ2-1; length: 14; size: .
CDR3: CASSLSGLDNSPLHF; DNA: TGCGCCAGCAGCTTATCCGGACTTGATAATTCACCCCTCCACTTT; V: TRBV5-1; D: .; J: TRBJ1-6; length: 15; size: .
CDR3: CASRFSGDRTANYGYTF; DNA: TGTGCCAGCAGATTTAGCGGGGACAGGACTGCTAACTATGGCTACACCTTC; V: TRBV7-2; D: TRBD1; J: TRBJ1-2; length: 17; size: .
CDR3: CASSLNRRSNTEAFF; DNA: TGTGCCAGCAGTTTAAACAGGCGGTCGAACACTGAAGCTTTCTTT; V: TRBV27; D: .; J: TRBJ1-1; length: 15; size: few
CDR3: CASSWGGTNEKLFF; DNA: TGTGCCAGCAGCTGGGGAGGGACTAATGAAAAACTGTTTTTT; V: TRBV7-9; D: .; J: TRBJ1-4; length: 14; size: .